Reported below is one T cell receptor beta chain. The data were taken from a study of Graves' ophthalmopathy and Graves' hyperthyroidism. Looking at the study overall: Blood was drawn at initial diagnosis, before any treatment.

There are 10 residues in the CDR3. Looked up from germline, CDR1 is ENHRY and CDR2 is SYGVKD. V was pared by 5 bases and J by 5 bases, with 3 bases between. Transcripts of RNA were the source for amplifying TCR beta CDR3 regions. Second-round multiplex PCR came after a first-round RT-PCR that employed HTBI primers. A single record per CDR3 protein comes from TCRdb applying MiXCR to the multiplex PCR reads. Among approximately 700,000 distinct CDR3 sequences listed, 35% to 45% were seen once. The sample was peripheral blood. This clonotype was obtained from an adult man with Graves' ophthalmopathy. The chain links TRBV10-3 to TRBJ2-5; D is unresolved. The CDR3: CAISHETQYF. CDR3 in DNA: TGTGCCATCAGTCACGAGACCCAGTACTTC.